These 19 T cell receptor beta chains came from one sample sequenced in a study of shared clonotypes between healthy human individuals. As defined, naive CD8 cells were CD45RO-negative and positively selected for CCR7, with terminally differentiated effector memory CD45RA+ cells excluded. The data were produced by immunoSEQ multiplex PCR, yet TCRdb's version contains in-frame clones alone and is incomplete. The table includes about 680,000 clones, about 92% detected once. The sequencing input was naive CD8+ T cells sorted from blood. These receptors were obtained from a man younger than 40 in good health.

The V call is TRBV27, the J call TRBJ2-7; no reliable D call. Germline CDR1 reads MNHEY; CDR2 reads SMNVEV (reference sequence). V was pared by 3 bases and J by 2 bases, with 8 bases between. There are 13 residues in the CDR3. The CDR3 sequence: CASSLRQTYEQYF. DNA for the CDR3: TGTGCCAGCAGTTTGCGGCAGACCTACGAGCAGTACTTC.

The chain links TRBV19 to TRBJ2-3; 13 positions match TRBD2. V was pared by 4 bases and J by 6 bases, with 7 bases of the junction left unmatched. Per germline, CDR1 LNHDA and CDR2 SQIVND (reference sequence). The CDR3 extends over 16 amino acids. This CDR3 is CASSTGLAGAGDTQYF. For the CDR3, the DNA is TGTGCCAGTAGTACCGGACTAGCGGGGGCGGGGGATACGCAGTATTTT. Full variable domain (missing parts from reference TRBV19 and TRBJ2-3): DGGITQSPKYLFRKEGQNVTLSCEQNLNHDAMYWYRQDPGQGLRLIYYSQIVNDFQKGDIAEGYSVSREKKESFPLTVTSAQKNPTAFYLCASSTGLAGAGDTQYFGPGTRLTVL.

The chain employs TRBV7-3 and TRBJ2-1, with TRBD2 matching 13 bases. V lost 4 bases and J lost 0; bases outside the gene matches: 9. Germline CDR1 SGHTA, CDR2 FQGTGA. The CDR3 runs 19 residues. In DNA, the CDR3 is TGTGCCAGCAGCTACTATGGGACTAGCGGGGACTACTCCTACAATGAGCAGTTCTTC. This sequence encodes CASSYYGTSGDYSYNEQFF.

V usage is TRBV7-9 and J usage is TRBJ2-2; 7 nucleotides agree with TRBD1. Germline lookup yields CDR1 SEHNR and CDR2 FQNEAQ (reference sequence). The CDR3 has 15 amino acids. After removal of 5 bases from V and 3 bases from J, the junction contained 6 bases not matched to a gene. The CDR3 reads CASSLGTAYTGELFF. CDR3 sequence (DNA): TGTGCCAGCAGCCTCGGGACAGCGTACACCGGGGAGCTGTTTTTT.

Turning to this clone: The sample contains more than one DNA sequence encoding this CDR3. The gene calls are TRBV6-5 and TRBJ2-1, with 11 bases matching TRBD2. The ends lost 4 bases at V and 4 bases at J; junction bases unmatched: 3. The CDR3 runs 15 residues. The germline gives CDR1 MNHEY, CDR2 SVGAGI. The CDR3 sequence is CASSLGLADYNEQFF. The CDR3 DNA is TGTGCCAGCAGTTTGGGACTAGCGGATTACAATGAGCAGTTCTTC.

The V gene is TRBV5-8, the J gene TRBJ2-4; D may be TRBD2 (5 bases). Germline CDR1 and CDR2: SGHTS and YDEGEE. V was pared by 4 bases and J by 7 bases, with 15 bases between. The CDR3 is 14 amino acids. In DNA form, the CDR3 reads TGTGCCAGCAGCCACGTCCGGGGTATGAACATTCAGTACTTC. Encoded protein: CASSHVRGMNIQYF.

This clone was recorded once. The V call is TRBV9, the J call TRBJ2-2; 8 bases fit TRBD1. Trimming removed 4 bases from V and 5 bases from J; junction bases left unmatched: 16. The CDR3 has 18 residues. Germline lookup yields CDR1 SGDLS and CDR2 YYNGEE. This CDR3 reads CASSPQETGVIGTGELFF. The CDR3 nucleotides read TGTGCCAGCAGCCCCCAGGAGACAGGGGTGATAGGTACCGGGGAGCTGTTTTTT.

The V and J genes are TRBV28 and TRBJ2-7, with TRBD2 identical over 7 bases. V was pared by 8 bases and J by 1 base, with 11 bases of the junction left unmatched. The CDR3 is 15 amino acids. The germline gives CDR1 MDHEN, CDR2 SYDVKM. The CDR3 nucleotides read TGTGCCAGCCAAGATGGGGGGGGAACTTCCTACGAGCAGTACTTC. Its translation is CASQDGGGTSYEQYF.

CDR3: CASSTSGRPTDTQYF. CDR3 in DNA: TGTGCCAGCAGCACTAGCGGGAGGCCCACAGATACGCAGTATTTT. This sequence joins TRBV9 and TRBJ2-3, with 12 bases fitting TRBD2. The length of the CDR3 is 15 residues. CDR1 SGDLS and CDR2 YYNGEE come from the germline V gene. Germline trimming cut 4 bases from V and 2 bases from J; bases unmatched to any gene: 2.

This chain links TRBV5-6 with TRBJ1-2; 7 bases match TRBD1. V shed 0 bases, J shed 1 base, and the junction held 3 bases outside the gene matches. Germline lookup yields CDR1 SGHDT and CDR2 YYEEEE. CDR3 size: 15 residues. The CDR3 loop reads CASSLAGGLNYGYTF. The CDR3 DNA reads as TGTGCCAGCAGCTTGGCAGGGGGACTTAACTATGGCTACACCTTC. Combining the CDR3 with reference TRBV5-6 and TRBJ1-2 gives the whole variable domain DAGVTQSPTHLIKTRGQQVTLRCSPKSGHDTVSWYQQALGQGPQFIFQYYEEEERQRGNFPDRFSGHQFPNYSSELNVNALLLGDSALYLCASSLAGGLNYGYTFGSGTRLTVV.

This chain joins TRBV7-2 and TRBJ1-3; D gene uncertain. Trimming stripped 5 bases from V and 8 bases from J, with 22 bases between. This CDR3 region has 16 residues. Germline V lookup: CDR1 SGHTA, CDR2 FQGNSA. The CDR3 DNA reads as TGTGCCAGCAGCCCCTCTCCGGGAGAATTGCGGGACACCATATATTTT. Protein: CASSPSPGELRDTIYF.

The rearrangement joins TRBV2 to TRBJ1-1; 10 bases are shared with TRBD1. The trim removed 5 bases at V and 3 bases at J, leaving 6 bases unmatched. Germline values: CDR1 SNHLY, CDR2 FYNNEI. There are 15 residues in the CDR3. In nucleotides, the CDR3 is TGTGCCAGCAGTCCCGGGACAGGGGTGTACACTGAAGCTTTCTTT. Translated: CASSPGTGVYTEAFF.

J is TRBJ2-7 and V is TRBV7-9; 11 bases align to TRBD2. This CDR3 spans 15 amino acids. Unmatched junction bases numbered 7, after V lost 5 bases and J lost 4 bases. CDR1 is SEHNR, CDR2 FQNEAQ, per germline (reference sequence). The CDR3 bases are TGTGCCAGCAGCCCATCCGGGACTAGCGGTTACGAGCAGTACTTC. Translation gives CASSPSGTSGYEQYF. The complete variable domain, with remaining parts taken from reference TRBV7-9 and TRBJ2-7, reads DTGVSQNPRHKITKRGQNVTFRCDPISEHNRLYWYRQTLGQGPEFLTYFQNEAQLEKSRLLSDRFSAERPKGSFSTLEIQRTEQGDSAMYLCASSPSGTSGYEQYFGPGTRLTVT.

The chain uses TRBV10-2 and TRBJ2-5; the match to TRBD2 covers 7 bases. CDR1 and CDR2 (germline): WSHSY, SAAADI. The ends lost 2 bases at V and 4 bases at J; junction bases unmatched: 10. The CDR3 contains 16 residues. CDR3 nucleotides: TGCGCCAGCAGTGAGATAGCGGGCCCACGAGGAGAGACCCAGTACTTC. Its protein product is CASSEIAGPRGETQYF.

The V gene is TRBV29-1, the J gene TRBJ2-7; D tentatively reads TRBD1 or TRBD2 (6 bases each). The length of the CDR3 is 14 residues. Trimming stripped 0 bases from V and 0 bases from J, with 9 bases between. The germline CDR1 and CDR2 sequences are SQVTM and ANQGSEA. This CDR3 reads CSVEEGGTSYEQYF. For the CDR3, the DNA is TGCAGCGTTGAAGAGGGGGGCACCTCCTACGAGCAGTACTTC.

Notes on this clone: This CDR3 is also generated by other DNA sequences in the sample. The rearrangement joins TRBV27 to TRBJ2-7; D is undetermined. CDR3 length equals 12 residues. Looked up from germline, CDR1 is MNHEY and CDR2 is SMNVEV (reference sequence). The V end lost 1 base, the J end lost 3 bases, and 4 bases lay between the germline ends. The chain's CDR3 is CASSLWGYEQYF. The CDR3 DNA is TGTGCCAGCAGTTTATGGGGCTACGAGCAGTACTTC.

The chain links TRBV10-2 to TRBJ2-1; D not certain. Trimming left V 0 bases short and J 0 bases short, with 9 bases between. There are 16 residues in the CDR3. Per germline, CDR1 WSHSY and CDR2 SAAADI. For the CDR3, the DNA is TGCGCCAGCAGTGAGTCGATGGGTTCCTCCTACAATGAGCAGTTCTTC. This sequence encodes CASSESMGSSYNEQFF.

V usage is TRBV5-6 and J usage is TRBJ2-2; D not certain. Trimming stripped 0 bases from V and 0 bases from J, with 9 bases between. The germline gives CDR1 SGHDT, CDR2 YYEEEE. The CDR3 is made up of 16 amino acids. CDR3 sequence (DNA): TGTGCCAGCAGCTTGGCCCGGCAACCGAACACCGGGGAGCTGTTTTTT. This codes for CASSLARQPNTGELFF.

In this sample, this clone turned up once. The V and J genes are TRBV7-8 and TRBJ1-3; unclear D gene. Per the germline V gene, CDR1 is SGHVS and CDR2 is FQNEAQ. There are 16 residues in the CDR3. Trimming shortened V by 1 base and J by 0 bases, and 10 bases separated the two germline ends. The CDR3 bases are TGTGCCAGCAGCTTAGTGGTCGCTGGCTCTGGAAACACCATATATTTT. Translating gives CASSLVVAGSGNTIYF.